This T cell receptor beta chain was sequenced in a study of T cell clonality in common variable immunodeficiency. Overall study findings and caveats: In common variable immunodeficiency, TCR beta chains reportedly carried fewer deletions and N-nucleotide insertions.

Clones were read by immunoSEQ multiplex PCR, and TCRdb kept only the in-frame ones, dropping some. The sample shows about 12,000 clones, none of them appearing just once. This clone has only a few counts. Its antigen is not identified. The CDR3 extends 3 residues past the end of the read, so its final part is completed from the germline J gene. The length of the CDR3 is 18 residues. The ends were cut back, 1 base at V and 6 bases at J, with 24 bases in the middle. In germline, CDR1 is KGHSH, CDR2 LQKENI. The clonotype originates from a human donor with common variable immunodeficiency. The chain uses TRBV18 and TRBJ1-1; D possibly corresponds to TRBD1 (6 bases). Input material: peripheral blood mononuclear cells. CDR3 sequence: CASSPLVFGQGQVPEAFF. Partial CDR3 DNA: TGTGCCAGCTCACCACTGGTTTTTGGTCAGGGGCAAGTCCCTGAA.